These 6 T cell receptor beta chains were sequenced from one sample in a study of blood T cell repertoires in COVID-19. Sequenced by immunoSEQ multiplex PCR; TCRdb stores in-frame clones only, minus some. The sample lists about 150,000 clones, 90% occurring once. The specimen was peripheral blood. The receptors were sampled from a man in his fifties with acute or convalescent COVID-19.

Here the CDR3 DNA reads TGTGCCAGCAGGGACAGAGGCGAGCAGTACTTC. The encoded protein is CASRDRGEQYF. The chain joins TRBV6-5 to TRBJ2-7; possibly TRBD1 for D (6 bases). Trimming cost V 6 bases and J 6 bases, with 9 bases left between them. CDR1 is MNHEY and CDR2 is SVGAGI in the germline V gene. The CDR3 is made up of 11 amino acids.

The J gene is TRBJ2-2, the V gene TRBV4-2; tentatively, D is TRBD2 (5 bases). The CDR3 extends over 16 amino acids. Germline V gene lookup returns CDR1 LGHNA and CDR2 YNFKEQ. Trimming stripped 5 bases from V and 0 bases from J, with 13 bases between. The DNA of the CDR3 is TGTGCCAGCAGCGAAACGGGGTTCGCGAACACCGGGGAGCTGTTTTTT. The encoded protein is CASSETGFANTGELFF.

The gene calls are TRBV10-3 and TRBJ2-3; the match to TRBD1 covers 9 bases. V gave up 2 bases and J gave up 8 bases; unmatched junction bases: 14. The CDR3 consists of 17 residues. Germline loops: CDR1 ENHRY, CDR2 SYGVKD. The CDR3 sequence: CAISEPARTGDQFTQYF. Here the CDR3 DNA reads TGTGCCATCAGTGAGCCTGCCCGGACAGGGGACCAGTTTACGCAGTATTTT.

The rearrangement uses TRBV5-8 and TRBJ1-1, with D hard to call. There are 12 residues in the CDR3. With 4 bases removed from V and 2 bases from J, the gap between germline ends came to 6 bases. Germline CDR1 reads SGHTS; CDR2 reads YDEGEE. In nucleotides, the CDR3 is TGTGCCAGCAGCGTAGAAAACACTGAAGCTTTCTTT. It specifies CASSVENTEAFF.

Only one count was recorded for this clone. This chain uses TRBV4-3 with TRBJ2-3; 8 nucleotides match TRBD2. In germline, CDR1 is LGHNA, CDR2 YSLEER. The length of the CDR3 is 16 residues. The V gene end was trimmed by 0 bases and the J gene end by 4 bases; junction bases not matched to a gene: 6. The CDR3 nucleotides are TGCGCCAGCAGCCAAGATATGGCGGGGGGCGCAGATACGCAGTATTTT. It translates to CASSQDMAGGADTQYF.

The chain is built from TRBV5-6 and TRBJ1-6, with 7 bases identical to TRBD1. V dropped 2 bases and J dropped 8; count of bases not matched to a gene: 1. CDR3 length: 13 residues. Germline V lookup: CDR1 SGHDT, CDR2 YYEEEE. The CDR3 nucleotides read TGTGCCAGCAGCTTCGACAGGGATTCACCCCTCCACTTT. Protein product: CASSFDRDSPLHF.